This passage covers 25 T cell receptor beta chains from one sample sequenced in a study of blood T cell repertoires in COVID-19. Using immunoSEQ multiplex PCR, the repertoire was profiled, and TCRdb retains in-frame clones only, with some absent. The data hold about 110,000 clones, with 90% to 95% observed a single time. The specimen was peripheral blood. These receptors originate from a woman in her thirties with acute or convalescent COVID-19.

The chain recombines TRBV7-2 with TRBJ1-1, with 7 nucleotides matching TRBD1. CDR1 is SGHTA and CDR2 is FQGNSA in the germline V gene. The CDR3 is made up of 15 amino acids. V lost 5 bases to trimming and J lost 1 base; unmatched junction nucleotides: 7. Written as DNA, the CDR3 is TGTGCCAGCAGCCCGAGGGGGCAGGGGAACACTGAAGCTTTCTTT. Its protein product is CASSPRGQGNTEAFF. Combining the CDR3 with reference TRBV7-2 and TRBJ1-1 gives the whole variable domain GAGVSQSPSNKVTEKGKDVELRCDPISGHTALYWYRQSLGQGLEFLIYFQGNSAPDKSGLPSDRFSAERTGGSVSTLTIQRTQQEDSAVYLCASSPRGQGNTEAFFGQGTRLTVV.

This sequence joins TRBV27 and TRBJ1-5; the match to TRBD1 covers 7 bases. The CDR3 extends over 13 amino acids. V was pared by 6 bases and J by 7 bases, with 6 bases of the junction left unmatched. The germline CDR1 and CDR2 sequences are MNHEY and SMNVEV (reference sequence). CDR3 loop: CASSGQVNQPQHF. DNA of the CDR3: TGTGCCAGCAGCGGACAGGTGAACCAGCCCCAGCATTTT.

V usage is TRBV7-3 and J usage is TRBJ2-5, with 7 bases aligning to TRBD2. Germline lookup yields CDR1 SGHTA and CDR2 FQGTGA. The CDR3 length is 16 residues. V trimming: 5 bases; J trimming: 2 bases; junction bases outside the gene matches: 11. For the CDR3, the DNA is TGTGCCAGCAGCCTCGGGGAGGGTGGTTCACAAGAGACCCAGTACTTC. It specifies CASSLGEGGSQETQYF.

The genes are TRBV6-2 or TRBV6-3 and TRBJ2-3; tentative D call: TRBD2 (7 bases). This CDR3 comprises 15 residues. Germline loops: CDR1 MNHEY, CDR2 SVGEGT. V lost 6 bases, J lost 4 bases, and 17 bases lay in between. The CDR3 region is CASSFLGGPPDTQYF. The CDR3 DNA is TGTGCCAGCAGCTTCCTCGGGGGGCCCCCAGATACGCAGTATTTT.

This rearrangement joins TRBV9 to TRBJ2-3, with TRBD2 identical over 10 bases. V lost 7 bases and J lost 3; bases outside the gene matches: 5. CDR3 size: 14 residues. Germline values: CDR1 SGDLS, CDR2 YYNGEE. In nucleotides, the CDR3 is TGTGCCAGCGAAAGTAGCGGGAGGACAGATACGCAGTATTTT. This gives the protein CASESSGRTDTQYF.

The CDR3 coding sequence is TGTGCCACCAGCCTTCGACAGGGTTCCAATTCACCCCTCCACTTT. Translated: CATSLRQGSNSPLHF. The chain recombines TRBV15 with TRBJ1-6; TRBD1 agrees at 7 bases. In germline, CDR1 is LNHNV, CDR2 YYDKDF (reference sequence). This CDR3 is built from 15 residues. V lost 5 bases to trimming and J lost 7 bases; unmatched junction nucleotides: 8.

The J gene is TRBJ2-5, the V gene TRBV21-1; no check of the table's D call, TRBD2, against the DNA was made. TRBV21-1 is classified as a pseudogene. The CDR3 contains 15 residues. This CDR3 reads CASSTSSGEVETQYF. CDR3 nucleotides: TGTGCCAGCAGCACATCATCGGGGGAAGTGGAGACCCAGTACTTC.

V gene TRBV28 combines with J gene TRBJ2-3, with 12 positions matching TRBD2. V shed 2 bases, J shed 6 bases, and the junction held 6 bases outside the gene matches. This CDR3 spans 16 amino acids. Germline CDR1 and CDR2: MDHEN and SYDVKM. The chain's CDR3 is CASSLQTSGSVDTQYF. Written as DNA, the CDR3 is TGTGCCAGCAGTTTACAGACTAGCGGGAGTGTTGATACGCAGTATTTT. The whole variable domain, remainder taken from reference TRBV28 and TRBJ2-3, is DVKVTQSSRYLVKRTGEKVFLECVQDMDHENMFWYRQDPGLGLRLIYFSYDVKMKEKGDIPEGYSVSREKKERFSLILESASTNQTSMYLCASSLQTSGSVDTQYFGPGTRLTVL.

The chain carries TRBV19 and TRBJ1-3; TRBD1 matches at 7 bases. CDR1 and CDR2 (germline): LNHDA, SQIVND (reference sequence). CDR3 length equals 16 residues. The junction had 6 bases not matched to a gene; V was cut back by 1 base and J by 3 bases. The chain's CDR3 is CASSIGDGQVGNTIYF. The CDR3 DNA reads TGTGCCAGTAGTATAGGGGACGGACAGGTTGGAAACACCATATATTTT. Using reference TRBV19 and TRBJ1-3 for the parts outside the CDR3, the full variable domain is DGGITQSPKYLFRKEGQNVTLSCEQNLNHDAMYWYRQDPGQGLRLIYYSQIVNDFQKGDIAEGYSVSREKKESFPLTVTSAQKNPTAFYLCASSIGDGQVGNTIYFGEGSWLTVV.

The chain links TRBV4-1 to TRBJ2-7, with D unresolved. Trimming left V 1 base short and J 6 bases short, with 16 bases between. The CDR3 is made up of 15 amino acids. Germline lookup yields CDR1 MGHRA and CDR2 YSYEKL. The CDR3: CASSQGPSLSLEQYF. The CDR3 DNA reads TGCGCCAGCAGCCAAGGCCCCTCCCTTAGTCTCGAGCAGTACTTC.

The rearrangement uses TRBV7-2 and TRBJ1-5; 7 bases match TRBD1. The junction had 3 bases not matched to a gene; V was cut back by 1 base and J by 0 bases. Germline V gene lookup returns CDR1 SGHTA and CDR2 FQGNSA. This CDR3 is built from 16 residues. CDR3 nucleotides: TGTGCCAGCAGCTTAGACAGGGGCAGTAGCAATCAGCCCCAGCATTTT. Encoded protein: CASSLDRGSSNQPQHF. Full variable domain (rest looked up from reference TRBV7-2 and TRBJ1-5): GAGVSQSPSNKVTEKGKDVELRCDPISGHTALYWYRQSLGQGLEFLIYFQGNSAPDKSGLPSDRFSAERTGGSVSTLTIQRTQQEDSAVYLCASSLDRGSSNQPQHFGDGTRLSIL.

The V call is TRBV5-1, the J call TRBJ2-1; D unclear. The germline gives CDR1 SGHRS, CDR2 YFSETQ. The V gene lost 4 bases and the J gene lost 10 bases, with 3 bases spanning the gap. The CDR3 runs to 9 residues. The CDR3 region is CASSQEQFF. For the CDR3, the DNA is TGCGCCAGCAGCCAGGAGCAGTTCTTC. The whole variable domain, filled in from reference TRBV5-1 and TRBJ2-1, reads KAGVTQTPRYLIKTRGQQVTLSCSPISGHRSVSWYQQTPGQGLQFLFEYFSETQRNKGNFPGRFSGRQFSNSRSEMNVSTLELGDSALYLCASSQEQFFGPGTRLTVL.

The genes are TRBV28 and TRBJ1-3; the match to TRBD1 covers 8 bases. The germline V gene encodes CDR1 MDHEN and CDR2 SYDVKM. The CDR3 totals 12 residues. The junction had 1 base not matched to a gene; V was cut back by 10 bases and J by 2 bases. The CDR3 DNA follows: TGTGCCACACAGGGGGCTGGAAACACCATATATTTT. It codes for CATQGAGNTIYF.

This clone was seen a few times. The V and J genes are TRBV19 and TRBJ2-1; the match to TRBD2 covers 7 bases. V trimming: 5 bases; J trimming: 4 bases; junction bases outside the gene matches: 5. Germline values: CDR1 LNHDA, CDR2 SQIVND (reference sequence). This CDR3 contains 14 residues. The CDR3 DNA reads TGTGCCAGTAGTCTCCGGACTAGATACAATGAGCAGTTCTTC. Translation: CASSLRTRYNEQFF.

The J gene is TRBJ2-7, the V gene TRBV14, with D hard to call. CDR1 is SGHDN and CDR2 is FVKESK in the germline V gene. V gave up 4 bases and J gave up 4 bases, with 14 bases separating them. The CDR3 is made up of 14 amino acids. Here the CDR3 DNA reads TGTGCCAGCAGCCCAAGATTTTTGACATACGAGCAGTACTTC. Its translation: CASSPRFLTYEQYF. Full variable domain (outside the CDR3, taken from reference TRBV14 and TRBJ2-7): EAGVTQFPSHSVIEKGQTVTLRCDPISGHDNLYWYRRVMGKEIKFLLHFVKESKQDESGMPNNRFLAERTGGTYSTLKVQPAELEDSGVYFCASSPRFLTYEQYFGPGTRLTVT.

The chain carries TRBV18 and TRBJ2-7; D is possibly TRBD2 (6 bases). This CDR3 is 15 amino acids long. The V gene's germline CDR1 is KGHSH and CDR2 LQKENI. V was pared by 2 bases and J by 2 bases, with 13 bases between. The CDR3 spells CASSPGGTLPYEQYF. The DNA for the CDR3 is TGTGCCAGCTCACCAGGAGGGACTCTGCCCTACGAGCAGTACTTC.

J is TRBJ1-3 and V is TRBV18, with 8 bases aligning to TRBD1. CDR1 KGHSH and CDR2 LQKENI come from the germline V gene. This CDR3 is 16 amino acids long. J was trimmed by 1 base and V by 1 base; bases with no gene match: 3. CDR3 nucleotides: TGTGCCAGCTCACCACAAAACAGGGGGTCTGGAAACACCATATATTTT. This codes for CASSPQNRGSGNTIYF.

This chain uses TRBV5-1 with TRBJ1-2; D is undetermined. Looked up from germline, CDR1 is SGHRS and CDR2 is YFSETQ. The CDR3 totals 14 residues. V was shortened by 3 bases and J by 2 bases, with 11 bases between the two germline ends. CDR3 loop: CASSSTFSNYGYTF. The CDR3 bases are TGCGCCAGCAGCTCGACATTCTCAAACTATGGCTACACCTTC.

Only a few counts were recorded for this clone. The V and J genes are TRBV27 and TRBJ1-2, with 7 bases identical to TRBD1. V was pared by 8 bases and J by 7 bases, with 10 bases of the junction left unmatched. The CDR3 runs 13 residues. Germline V gene lookup returns CDR1 MNHEY and CDR2 SMNVEV (reference sequence). CDR3 bases: TGTGCCAGCGCCTCAACAGGGGTAGGTGGCTACACCTTC. Translated, it gives CASASTGVGGYTF.

The CDR3 sequence: CASSSQQGTGNTIYF. In DNA form, the CDR3 reads TGCGCCAGCAGCTCACAACAGGGAACTGGAAACACCATATATTTT. The chain uses TRBV4-1 and TRBJ1-3; D possibly corresponds to TRBD1 (6 bases). V was shortened by 5 bases and J by 2 bases, with 13 bases between the two germline ends. Germline CDR1 reads MGHRA; CDR2 reads YSYEKL. The CDR3 is made up of 15 amino acids.

The chain uses TRBV6-1 and TRBJ1-1, with 11 bases identical to TRBD1. The J segment lost 6 bases and the V segment lost 4 bases, leaving 10 bases of the junction unmatched. This CDR3 has 16 residues. CDR1 is MNHNS, CDR2 SASEGT, per germline. CDR3 sequence reads: CASSVPGQGDRAEAFF. The CDR3 DNA reads TGTGCCAGCAGTGTACCGGGACAGGGGGATAGGGCTGAAGCTTTCTTT.

This chain uses TRBV28 with TRBJ1-1; a weak D match, TRBD1 (6 bases). The CDR3 runs 15 residues. The V end lost 5 bases, the J end lost 1 base, and 14 bases lay between the germline ends. Germline assignment: CDR1 MDHEN and CDR2 SYDVKM. CDR3 sequence (DNA): TGTGCCAGCAGTCCCGTGGACAGATCGAACACTGAAGCTTTCTTT. This translates into CASSPVDRSNTEAFF.

This sequence joins TRBV6-2 or TRBV6-3 and TRBJ1-1; D remains unclear. V lost 2 bases and J lost 1, with 11 bases in between. The CDR3 contains 15 residues. The germline V gene encodes CDR1 MNHEY and CDR2 SVGEGT. The CDR3 nucleotides are TGTGCCAGCAGTTACCCGGGTTTCCCGAACACTGAAGCTTTCTTT. This sequence encodes CASSYPGFPNTEAFF.

J is TRBJ1-2 and V is TRBV19, with 11 bases aligning to TRBD1. Germline V gives CDR1 LNHDA, CDR2 SQIVND (reference sequence). Trimming at V came to 3 bases and at J to 3 bases, leaving 3 bases not matched to a gene. CDR3 size: 15 residues. This chain's CDR3 is CASSMGQGGHYGYTF. DNA for the CDR3: TGTGCCAGTAGTATGGGACAGGGGGGACACTATGGCTACACCTTC.

V gene TRBV19 combines with J gene TRBJ2-5, with 12 bases lining up with TRBD2. The germline gives CDR1 LNHDA, CDR2 SQIVND (reference sequence). This CDR3 region has 16 residues. With 4 bases clipped from V and 5 bases from J, the junction kept 8 bases outside the gene matches. The CDR3 here is CASSTRLAGAGETQYF. The CDR3 nucleotides are TGTGCCAGTAGTACGAGACTAGCGGGGGCCGGTGAGACCCAGTACTTC.